A single sample is the source of the 5 T cell receptor beta chains below, sequenced in a study of blood T cell repertoires in COVID-19. Data came from immunoSEQ multiplex PCR; TCRdb stores just in-frame clones and leaves some out. The table lists about 190,000 clones, roughly three quarters of them singletons. The sample taken for sequencing was peripheral blood. The receptors derive from a woman over 75 with COVID-19, enrolled during active disease.

The chain is built from TRBV29-1 and TRBJ2-5; possible D gene TRBD1, 5 bases. Trimming left V 6 bases short and J 3 bases short, with 11 bases between. CDR3 length: 12 amino acids. Germline-derived CDR1 and CDR2 are SQVTM and ANQGSEA. DNA for the CDR3: TGCAGCGTCGACAGCACCAAAGAGACCCAGTACTTC. It specifies CSVDSTKETQYF.

This rearrangement joins TRBV2 to TRBJ2-2, with TRBD2 matching 7 bases. Germline V gives CDR1 SNHLY, CDR2 FYNNEI. The V segment lost 5 bases and the J segment 2 bases; nucleotides outside the gene matches: 8. The CDR3 runs to 16 residues. The CDR3 nucleotides read TGTGCCAGCAGTAGAGAAGCTAGCGGCAACACCGGGGAGCTGTTTTTT. It encodes CASSREASGNTGELFF.

This clone was observed a few times. The genes are TRBV12-3 or TRBV12-4 and TRBJ1-4, with TRBD1 matching over 9 bases. V was pared by 3 bases and J by 9 bases, with 2 bases of the junction left unmatched. CDR3 size: 13 residues. In DNA, the CDR3 is TGTGCCAGCAGTTTGGGACAGGGCAAAAAACTGTTTTTT. Protein product: CASSLGQGKKLFF.

This chain connects TRBV7-6 to TRBJ1-1; D is possibly TRBD1 (6 bases). The V and J ends lost 3 bases and 8 bases respectively, with 13 bases between them. Germline lookup yields CDR1 SGHVS and CDR2 FNYEAQ. The CDR3 has 13 residues. CDR3 DNA: TGTGCCAGCAGCTTGAGCCCCCAGGGGGAAGCTTTCTTT. Translation: CASSLSPQGEAFF.

This clone has at least ten counts. V and J are TRBV6-2 or TRBV6-3 and TRBJ2-3, with a weak D call TRBD2 (6 bases). The CDR3 is 15 residues long. V shed 2 bases and J shed 4 bases, with 13 bases lying between them. Germline CDR1 and CDR2: MNHEY and SVGEGT. CDR3 bases: TGTGCCAGCAGTTACGGAGGGGCAAGGTCAGATACGCAGTATTTT. It is translated as CASSYGGARSDTQYF.